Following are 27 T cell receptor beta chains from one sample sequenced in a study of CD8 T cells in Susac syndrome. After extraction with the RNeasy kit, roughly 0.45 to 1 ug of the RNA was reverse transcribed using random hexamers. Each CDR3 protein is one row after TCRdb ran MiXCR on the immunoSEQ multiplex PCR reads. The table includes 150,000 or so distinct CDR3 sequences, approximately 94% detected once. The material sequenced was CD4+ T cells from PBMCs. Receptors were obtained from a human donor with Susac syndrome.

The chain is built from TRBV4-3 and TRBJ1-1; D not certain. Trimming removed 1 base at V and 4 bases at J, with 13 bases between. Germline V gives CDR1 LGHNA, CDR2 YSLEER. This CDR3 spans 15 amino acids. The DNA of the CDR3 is TGCGCCAGCAGCCAAGCGCCGGCTACGGGCACTGAAGCTTTCTTT. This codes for CASSQAPATGTEAFF.

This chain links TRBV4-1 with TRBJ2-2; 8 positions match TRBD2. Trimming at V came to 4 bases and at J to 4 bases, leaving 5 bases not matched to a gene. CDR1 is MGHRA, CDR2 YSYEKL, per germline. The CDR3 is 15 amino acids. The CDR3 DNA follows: TGCGCCAGCAGCCCCTCGGGGGGGGGCACCGGGGAGCTGTTTTTT. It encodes CASSPSGGGTGELFF.

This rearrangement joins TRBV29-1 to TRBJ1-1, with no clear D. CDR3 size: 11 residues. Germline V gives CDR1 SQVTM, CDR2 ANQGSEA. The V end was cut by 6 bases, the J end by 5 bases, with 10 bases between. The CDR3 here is CSVGTATEAFF. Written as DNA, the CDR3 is TGCAGCGTGGGAACAGCAACTGAAGCTTTCTTT.

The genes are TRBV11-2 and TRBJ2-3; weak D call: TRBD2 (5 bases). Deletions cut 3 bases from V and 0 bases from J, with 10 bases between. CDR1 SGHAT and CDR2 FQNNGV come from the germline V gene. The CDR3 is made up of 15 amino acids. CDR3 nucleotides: TGTGCCAGCAGCTTTGGCGGGCCAAGCACAGATACGCAGTATTTT. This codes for CASSFGGPSTDTQYF.

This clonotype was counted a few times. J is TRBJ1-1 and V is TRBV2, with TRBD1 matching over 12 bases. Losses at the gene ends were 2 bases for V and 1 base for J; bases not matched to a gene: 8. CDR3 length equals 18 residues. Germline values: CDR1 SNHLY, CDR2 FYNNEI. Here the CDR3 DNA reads TGTGCCAGCAGTGAACTCCTCAGGGGACAGGGGGCGAACACTGAAGCTTTCTTT. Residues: CASSELLRGQGANTEAFF.

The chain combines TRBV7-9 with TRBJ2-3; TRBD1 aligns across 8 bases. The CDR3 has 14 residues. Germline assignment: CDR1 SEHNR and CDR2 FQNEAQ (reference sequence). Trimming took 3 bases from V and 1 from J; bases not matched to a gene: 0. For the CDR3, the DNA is TGTGCCAGCAGCTTGGACAGGGGCACAGATACGCAGTATTTT. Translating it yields CASSLDRGTDTQYF.

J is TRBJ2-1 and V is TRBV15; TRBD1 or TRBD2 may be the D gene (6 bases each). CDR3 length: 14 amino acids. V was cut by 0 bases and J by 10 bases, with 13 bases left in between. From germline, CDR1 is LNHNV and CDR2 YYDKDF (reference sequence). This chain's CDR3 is CATSRELQGGEQFF. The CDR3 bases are TGTGCCACCAGCAGAGAACTACAGGGAGGAGAGCAGTTCTTC.

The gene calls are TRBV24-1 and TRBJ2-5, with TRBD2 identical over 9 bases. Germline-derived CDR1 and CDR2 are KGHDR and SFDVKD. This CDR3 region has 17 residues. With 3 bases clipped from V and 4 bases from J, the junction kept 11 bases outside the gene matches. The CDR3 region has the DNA TGTGCCACCAGTGATGATAAAACTAGCGGGTCGGCAGAGACCCAGTACTTC. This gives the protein CATSDDKTSGSAETQYF.

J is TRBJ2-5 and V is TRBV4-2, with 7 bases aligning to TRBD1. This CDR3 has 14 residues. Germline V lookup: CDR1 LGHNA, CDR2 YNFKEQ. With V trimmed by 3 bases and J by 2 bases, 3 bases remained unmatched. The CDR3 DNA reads TGTGCCAGCAGCCAGACAGGGCCTCAAGAGACCCAGTACTTC. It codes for CASSQTGPQETQYF.

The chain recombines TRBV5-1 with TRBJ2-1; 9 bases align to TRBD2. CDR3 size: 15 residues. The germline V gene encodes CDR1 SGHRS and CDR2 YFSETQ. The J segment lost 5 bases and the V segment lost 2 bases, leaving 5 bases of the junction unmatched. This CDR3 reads CASSFSGSTHNEQFF. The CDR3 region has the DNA TGCGCCAGCAGCTTTAGCGGGAGCACCCACAATGAGCAGTTCTTC.

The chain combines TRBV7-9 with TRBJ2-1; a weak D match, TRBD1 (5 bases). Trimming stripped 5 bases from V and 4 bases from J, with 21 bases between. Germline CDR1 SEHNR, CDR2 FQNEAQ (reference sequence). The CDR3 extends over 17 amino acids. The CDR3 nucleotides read TGTGCCAGCAGCCGGCCCCAGGGCCACTTGGGGTACAATGAGCAGTTCTTC. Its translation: CASSRPQGHLGYNEQFF.

CDR3 nucleotides: TGCGCCAGCAGCTTGGAATCCGGGAACACAGATACGCAGTATTTT. It codes for CASSLESGNTDTQYF. This sequence joins TRBV5-1 and TRBJ2-3, with D perhaps TRBD2 (5 bases). This CDR3 comprises 15 residues. The V end lost 0 bases, the J end lost 2 bases, and 10 bases lay between the germline ends. Per the germline V gene, CDR1 is SGHRS and CDR2 is YFSETQ.

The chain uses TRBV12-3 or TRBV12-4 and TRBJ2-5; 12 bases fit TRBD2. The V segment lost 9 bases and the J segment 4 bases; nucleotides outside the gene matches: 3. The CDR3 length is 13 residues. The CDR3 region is CASGLAGRETQYF. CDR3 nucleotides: TGTGCCAGTGGACTAGCGGGAAGAGAGACCCAGTACTTC.

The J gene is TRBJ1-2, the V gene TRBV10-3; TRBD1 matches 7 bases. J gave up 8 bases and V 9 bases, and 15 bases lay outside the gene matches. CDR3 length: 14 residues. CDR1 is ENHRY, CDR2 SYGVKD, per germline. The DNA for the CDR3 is TGTGCCATAGGGGGGGACAGCAGGGACTTCGGCTACACCTTC. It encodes CAIGGDSRDFGYTF.

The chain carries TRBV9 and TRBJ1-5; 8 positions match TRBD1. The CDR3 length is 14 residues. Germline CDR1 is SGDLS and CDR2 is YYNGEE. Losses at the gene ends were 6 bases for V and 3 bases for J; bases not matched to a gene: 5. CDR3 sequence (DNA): TGTGCCAGCACCCCGACAGGGGACAATCAGCCCCAGCATTTT. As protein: CASTPTGDNQPQHF.

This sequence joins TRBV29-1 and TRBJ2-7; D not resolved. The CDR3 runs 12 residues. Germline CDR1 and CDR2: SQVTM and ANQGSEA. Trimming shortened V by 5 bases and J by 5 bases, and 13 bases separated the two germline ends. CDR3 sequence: CSVTTGYHEQYF. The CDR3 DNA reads TGCAGCGTTACAACGGGTTACCACGAGCAGTACTTC.

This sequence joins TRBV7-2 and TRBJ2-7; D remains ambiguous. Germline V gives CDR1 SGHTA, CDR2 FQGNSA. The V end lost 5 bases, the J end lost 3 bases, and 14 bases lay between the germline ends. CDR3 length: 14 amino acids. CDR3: CASSPRIDHYEQYF. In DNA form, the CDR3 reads TGTGCCAGCAGCCCCAGAATCGACCACTACGAGCAGTACTTC.

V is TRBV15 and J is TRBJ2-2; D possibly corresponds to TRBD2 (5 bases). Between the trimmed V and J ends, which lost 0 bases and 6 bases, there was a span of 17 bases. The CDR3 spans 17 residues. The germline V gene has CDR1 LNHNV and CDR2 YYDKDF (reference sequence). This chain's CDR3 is CATSRDWNAGTSGELFF. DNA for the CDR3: TGTGCCACCAGCAGAGATTGGAACGCGGGTACATCCGGGGAGCTGTTTTTT.

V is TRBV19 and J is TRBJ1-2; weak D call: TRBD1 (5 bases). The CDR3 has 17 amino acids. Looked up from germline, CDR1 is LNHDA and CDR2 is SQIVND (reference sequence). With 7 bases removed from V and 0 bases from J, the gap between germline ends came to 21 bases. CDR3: CASTSGQGPQTNYGYTF. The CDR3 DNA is TGTGCCAGTACATCAGGGCAGGGACCACAAACTAACTATGGCTACACCTTC.

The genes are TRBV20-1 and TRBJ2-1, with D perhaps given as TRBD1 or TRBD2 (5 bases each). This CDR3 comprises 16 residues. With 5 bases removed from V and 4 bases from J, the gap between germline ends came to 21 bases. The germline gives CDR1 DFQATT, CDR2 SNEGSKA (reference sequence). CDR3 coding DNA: TGCAGTGCTGCTCAAGAAGGGACGGGGATTTACAATGAGCAGTTCTTC. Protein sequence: CSAAQEGTGIYNEQFF.

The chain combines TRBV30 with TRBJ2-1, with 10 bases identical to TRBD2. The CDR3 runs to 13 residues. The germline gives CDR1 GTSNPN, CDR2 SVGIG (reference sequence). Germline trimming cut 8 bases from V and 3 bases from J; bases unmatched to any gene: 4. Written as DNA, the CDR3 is TGTGCCGGGGAGCGGGAGGGCTACAATGAGCAGTTCTTC. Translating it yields CAGEREGYNEQFF.

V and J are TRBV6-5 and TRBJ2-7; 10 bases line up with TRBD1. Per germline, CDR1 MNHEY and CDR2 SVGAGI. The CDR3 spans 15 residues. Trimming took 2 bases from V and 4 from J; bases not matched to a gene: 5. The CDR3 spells CASSYVGTGEYEQYF. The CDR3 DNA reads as TGTGCCAGCAGTTACGTCGGGACAGGGGAGTACGAGCAGTACTTC.

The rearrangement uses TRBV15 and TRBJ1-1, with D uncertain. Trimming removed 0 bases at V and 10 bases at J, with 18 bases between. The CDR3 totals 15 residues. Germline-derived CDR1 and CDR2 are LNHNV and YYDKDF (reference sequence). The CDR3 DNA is TGTGCCACCAGCAGAGAGACCACCCTCACTGAGGTAGCTTTCTTT. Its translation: CATSRETTLTEVAFF.

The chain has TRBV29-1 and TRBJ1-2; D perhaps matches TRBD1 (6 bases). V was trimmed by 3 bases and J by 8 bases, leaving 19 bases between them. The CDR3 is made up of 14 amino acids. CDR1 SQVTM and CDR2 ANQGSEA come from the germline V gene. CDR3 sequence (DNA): TGCAGCGTTGAGGGCCTGGACCTCCAGGGGGGCTACACCTTC. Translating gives CSVEGLDLQGGYTF.

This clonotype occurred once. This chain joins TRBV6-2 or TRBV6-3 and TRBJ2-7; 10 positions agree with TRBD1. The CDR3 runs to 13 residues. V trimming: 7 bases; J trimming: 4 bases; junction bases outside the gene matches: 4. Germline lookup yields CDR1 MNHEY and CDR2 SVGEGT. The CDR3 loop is CASTRDRGYEQYV. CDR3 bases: TGTGCCAGCACCCGGGACAGGGGTTACGAGCAGTACGTC.

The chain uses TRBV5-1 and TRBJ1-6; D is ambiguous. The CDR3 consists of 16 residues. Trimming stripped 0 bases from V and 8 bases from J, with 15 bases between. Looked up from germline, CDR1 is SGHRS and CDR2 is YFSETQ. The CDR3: CASSLDEWRPDSPLHF. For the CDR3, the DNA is TGCGCCAGCAGCTTGGATGAGTGGCGGCCGGATTCACCCCTCCACTTT.

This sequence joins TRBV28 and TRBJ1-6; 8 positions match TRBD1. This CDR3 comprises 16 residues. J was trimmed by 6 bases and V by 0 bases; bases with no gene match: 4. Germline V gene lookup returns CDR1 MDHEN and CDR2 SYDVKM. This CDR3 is CASSLWQGASNSPLHF. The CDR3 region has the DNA TGTGCCAGCAGTTTATGGCAGGGGGCGAGTAATTCACCCCTCCACTTT.